The next 28 T cell receptor beta chains were all read from a single sample in a study of persistence of HIV-infected CD4 T cells. No antigens are known for them. This nonspecific control used anti-CD3/anti-CD28 bead stimulation of CD4+ T cells. Responding CD4+ T cells were sorted by upregulation of both CD40 ligand and CD69. Sequencing used immunoSEQ version 4 in survey mode. Assay used: immunoSEQ multiplex PCR; TCRdb lists only in-frame clones, some missing. The repertoire holds around 45,000 clones, with roughly 92% as singletons. The sequenced sample was CD4+ T cells sorted from PBMCs after roughly 20-hour stimulation, obtained from a patient who received antiretroviral therapy. The source is an adult man with HIV who was CMV-seropositive.

This chain connects TRBV5-1 to TRBJ1-4; possibly TRBD1 for D (5 bases). This CDR3 contains 14 residues. V shed 2 bases and J shed 4 bases, with 9 bases lying between them. Germline CDR1 is SGHRS and CDR2 is YFSETQ. This chain's CDR3 is CASSFQGLNEKLFF. Written as DNA, the CDR3 is TGCGCCAGCAGCTTTCAGGGACTTAATGAAAAACTGTTTTTT.

The chain employs TRBV9 and TRBJ2-3; D is perhaps TRBD1 or TRBD2 (5 bases each). The CDR3 covers 17 residues. Trimming shortened V by 0 bases and J by 1 base, and 15 bases separated the two germline ends. Germline loops: CDR1 SGDLS, CDR2 YYNGEE. CDR3 residues: CASSVVHPGRGTDTQYF. DNA of the CDR3: TGTGCCAGCAGCGTAGTCCACCCGGGACGGGGCACAGATACGCAGTATTTT.

The rearrangement links TRBV5-1 to TRBJ2-1, with TRBD1 matching 9 bases. CDR1 and CDR2 (germline): SGHRS, YFSETQ. J lost 4 bases, V lost 0 bases, and 2 bases had no gene match. The CDR3 is 15 amino acids. CDR3 region: CASSLGDREYNEQFF. DNA for the CDR3: TGCGCCAGCAGCTTGGGGGACAGGGAGTACAATGAGCAGTTCTTC.

The chain is built from TRBV6-1 and TRBJ1-6; possible D gene TRBD1, 6 bases. CDR1 is MNHNS, CDR2 SASEGT, per germline. V was pared by 2 bases and J by 5 bases, with 16 bases between. CDR3 length: 17 amino acids. The CDR3 DNA follows: TGTGCCAGCAGTGAAATGAGACCAGGGGCGAATAATTCACCCCTCCACTTT. It translates to CASSEMRPGANNSPLHF.

The chain joins TRBV7-2 to TRBJ2-6, with TRBD1 as a possible D gene (5 bases). Germline loops: CDR1 SGHTA, CDR2 FQGNSA. The V gene lost 2 bases and the J gene lost 3 bases, with 11 bases spanning the gap. The CDR3 is 16 residues long. The CDR3 coding sequence is TGTGCCAGCAGCTTACAGGGTTGGGGTGGGGCCAACGTCCTGACTTTC. Protein sequence: CASSLQGWGGANVLTF.

The chain links TRBV2 to TRBJ2-4; 7 positions match TRBD2. The J segment lost 7 bases and the V segment lost 6 bases, leaving 12 bases of the junction unmatched. CDR3 size: 15 residues. Germline CDR1 SNHLY, CDR2 FYNNEI. CDR3 sequence reads: CASRSKSGVGNIQYF. CDR3 in DNA: TGTGCCAGCAGAAGCAAGAGCGGGGTAGGGAACATTCAGTACTTC.

The chain recombines TRBV5-1 with TRBJ2-3; the D is unclear. Per germline, CDR1 SGHRS and CDR2 YFSETQ. Trimming stripped 0 bases from V and 2 bases from J, with 10 bases between. The length of the CDR3 is 15 residues. CDR3 amino acids: CASSLDRRSTDTQYF. CDR3 DNA: TGCGCCAGCAGCTTGGATCGCCGGTCCACAGATACGCAGTATTTT.

This chain links TRBV6-5 with TRBJ2-3; 7 bases align to TRBD1. The germline CDR1 and CDR2 sequences are MNHEY and SVGAGI. V was clipped by 2 bases and J by 0 bases; unmatched bases: 5. The CDR3 totals 16 residues. The CDR3 bases are TGTGCCAGCAGTTACGTGGCAGGGGGAAGCACAGATACGCAGTATTTT. As protein: CASSYVAGGSTDTQYF.

The chain links TRBV2 to TRBJ1-1; D not certain. Trimming shortened V by 7 bases and J by 0 bases, and 12 bases separated the two germline ends. This CDR3 is 14 amino acids long. Germline CDR1 and CDR2: SNHLY and FYNNEI. The CDR3, as DNA: TGTGCCAGCAATTCCGAAGCATTGAACACTGAAGCTTTCTTT. It encodes CASNSEALNTEAFF.

In this sample, this clone turned up once. The V gene is TRBV5-8, the J gene TRBJ1-1; no clear D gene. V shed 1 base and J shed 1 base, with 14 bases lying between them. There are 16 residues in the CDR3. Germline V CDR1 and CDR2: SGHTS, YDEGEE. Here the CDR3 reads CASSLFVGRGNTEAFF. CDR3 coding DNA: TGTGCCAGCAGCTTGTTCGTAGGGAGAGGGAACACTGAAGCTTTCTTT.

The V gene is TRBV2, the J gene TRBJ1-2; the D gene is possibly TRBD1 (6 bases). V shed 7 bases and J shed 3 bases, with 12 bases lying between them. The CDR3 has 13 amino acids. CDR1 is SNHLY, CDR2 FYNNEI, per germline. This chain's CDR3 is CASKGGGDYGYTF. CDR3 DNA: TGTGCCAGCAAGGGGGGCGGCGACTATGGCTACACCTTC.

The rearrangement links TRBV4-1 to TRBJ2-7; D is undetermined. Looked up from germline, CDR1 is MGHRA and CDR2 is YSYEKL. V lost 1 base, J lost 6 bases, and 13 bases lay in between. The CDR3 extends over 14 amino acids. CDR3 loop: CASSQVGPAREQYF. As DNA, the CDR3 is TGCGCCAGCAGCCAAGTTGGGCCAGCCCGCGAGCAGTACTTC.

This chain joins TRBV2 and TRBJ1-5, with D unresolved. Deletions cut 4 bases from V and 0 bases from J, with 13 bases between. The germline V gene encodes CDR1 SNHLY and CDR2 FYNNEI. The CDR3 sequence is 16 residues long. The CDR3 nucleotides read TGTGCCAGCAGTGTTTCCCAAGGGCCTAGCAATCAGCCCCAGCATTTT. Protein: CASSVSQGPSNQPQHF.

CDR3 nucleotides: TGTGCCAGCAGCTTAGGCCCCGGGGGGGCCTTATATGAGCAGTTCTTC. Residues: CASSLGPGGALYEQFF. V and J are TRBV7-2 and TRBJ2-1, with 8 bases lining up with TRBD2. Germline values: CDR1 SGHTA, CDR2 FQGNSA. J gave up 8 bases and V 1 base, and 10 bases lay outside the gene matches. The CDR3 runs to 16 residues.

The chain combines TRBV6-5 with TRBJ1-3, with a tentative D call TRBD1 (5 bases). V was cut by 3 bases and J by 4 bases, with 10 bases left in between. This CDR3 has 14 residues. Germline V gives CDR1 MNHEY, CDR2 SVGAGI. The CDR3 here is CASSYQGVGNTIYF. CDR3 nucleotide sequence: TGTGCCAGCAGTTATCAGGGTGTGGGAAACACCATATATTTT.

The chain has TRBV28 and TRBJ1-5, with TRBD1 matching 8 bases. After removal of 2 bases from V and 2 bases from J, the junction contained 5 bases not matched to a gene. CDR1 and CDR2 from the germline V gene are MDHEN and SYDVKM. CDR3 length: 16 residues. The chain's CDR3 is CASSLAGGGGNQPQHF. CDR3 DNA: TGTGCCAGCAGTTTAGCAGGGGGCGGTGGCAATCAGCCCCAGCATTTT.

The chain couples TRBV7-3 to TRBJ2-1, with 8 bases identical to TRBD2. The CDR3 runs to 15 residues. V lost 5 bases and J lost 7; bases outside the gene matches: 10. Germline V lookup: CDR1 SGHTA, CDR2 FQGTGA. The CDR3 bases are TGTGCCAGCAGCGAGTCACTAGCGGAGGGGAATGAGCAGTTCTTC. This encodes CASSESLAEGNEQFF.

V gene TRBV9 combines with J gene TRBJ2-3, with unresolved D. The CDR3 is made up of 14 amino acids. The V and J ends lost 4 bases and 4 bases respectively, with 13 bases between them. CDR1 SGDLS and CDR2 YYNGEE come from the germline V gene. CDR3 sequence: CASSSRTLPDTQYF. The CDR3 DNA reads TGTGCCAGCAGCTCTCGGACCTTACCAGATACGCAGTATTTT.

This clone was detected once. The chain employs TRBV6-5 and TRBJ1-2; TRBD1 aligns across 8 bases. The germline V gene has CDR1 MNHEY and CDR2 SVGAGI. V shed 4 bases and J 4 bases; nucleotides not matched to a gene: 8. This CDR3 spans 15 amino acids. Here the CDR3 DNA reads TGTGCCAGCAGTTCAGACAGGGGCGCTGGCTATGGCTACACCTTC. Residues: CASSSDRGAGYGYTF.

This clone has just a few counts. The chain uses TRBV5-1 and TRBJ1-5, with D hard to call. Germline CDR1 SGHRS, CDR2 YFSETQ. The CDR3 totals 14 residues. Trimming removed 4 bases from V and 0 bases from J, with 8 bases in between. The CDR3 DNA reads TGCGCCAGCAGCCCGGATCCTAGCAATCAGCCCCAGCATTTT. Its translation is CASSPDPSNQPQHF.

The rearrangement links TRBV5-8 to TRBJ2-5; TRBD2 is a possible D gene (5 bases). The CDR3 has 12 residues. V was pared by 1 base and J by 6 bases, with 7 bases between. Germline CDR1 and CDR2: SGHTS and YDEGEE. The CDR3 spells CASSLIGKTQYF. CDR3 sequence (DNA): TGTGCCAGCAGCTTGATCGGGAAGACCCAGTACTTC. The complete variable domain, with remaining parts taken from reference TRBV5-8 and TRBJ2-5, reads EAGVTQSPTHLIKTRGQQATLRCSPISGHTSVYWYQQALGLGLQFLLWYDEGEERNRGNFPPRFSGRQFPNYSSELNVNALELEDSALYLCASSLIGKTQYFGPGTRLLVL.

The chain carries TRBV2 and TRBJ2-1, with 8 nucleotides matching TRBD2. J was trimmed by 9 bases and V by 7 bases; bases with no gene match: 5. The CDR3 runs to 12 residues. Germline-derived CDR1 and CDR2 are SNHLY and FYNNEI. The CDR3 is CASTVAGIEQFF. DNA of the CDR3: TGTGCCAGCACGGTAGCGGGGATTGAGCAGTTCTTC. The full variable domain, in which reference TRBV2 and TRBJ2-1 provide the parts outside the CDR3, is EPEVTQTPSHQVTQMGQEVILRCVPISNHLYFYWYRQILGQKVEFLVSFYNNEISEKSEIFDDQFSVERPDGSNFTLKIRSTKLEDSAMYFCASTVAGIEQFFGPGTRLTVL.

CDR3 nucleotide sequence: TGTGCCAGCAGCTTCGACCTAGCTTCCGAGCAGTTCTTC. Its translation is CASSFDLASEQFF. The chain employs TRBV7-3 and TRBJ2-1; a possible D gene is TRBD2 (5 bases). This CDR3 is built from 13 residues. Trimming stripped 3 bases from V and 10 bases from J, with 13 bases between. Germline CDR1 is SGHTA and CDR2 is FQGTGA.

The chain uses TRBV18 and TRBJ2-3; 7 nucleotides line up with TRBD1. The CDR3 length is 16 residues. V trimming: 4 bases; J trimming: 0 bases; junction bases outside the gene matches: 7. Germline lookup yields CDR1 KGHSH and CDR2 LQKENI. CDR3 nucleotides: TGTGCCAGCTCACTACAGACAGGGCTTAGCACAGATACGCAGTATTTT. Translation gives CASSLQTGLSTDTQYF.

This clone was observed a single time. The gene calls are TRBV6-1 and TRBJ2-1; D call uncertain. The V end was cut by 2 bases, the J end by 12 bases, with 14 bases between. The germline CDR1 and CDR2 sequences are MNHNS and SASEGT. The CDR3 is 13 amino acids. In DNA form, the CDR3 reads TGTGCCAGCAGTGAACACATCGCGTATGGGCAGTTCTTC. Its protein is CASSEHIAYGQFF.

The chain couples TRBV6-5 to TRBJ2-3, with 9 bases fitting TRBD2. V lost 7 bases to trimming and J lost 0 bases; unmatched junction nucleotides: 2. Germline values: CDR1 MNHEY, CDR2 SVGAGI. The CDR3 is 14 residues long. As DNA, the CDR3 is TGTGCCAGCACGAGCGGGGGGAGCACAGATACGCAGTATTTT. Its protein is CASTSGGSTDTQYF.

The V and J genes are TRBV28 and TRBJ2-3; TRBD2 might be the D (6 bases). Trimming took 6 bases from V and 7 from J, leaving 23 bases between them. CDR3 size: 16 residues. Germline V gene data show CDR1 as MDHEN and CDR2 as SYDVKM. The CDR3 here is CASRGLSAGFSNTQYF. The CDR3 bases are TGTGCCAGCAGGGGGCTCTCGGCGGGGTTCAGCAATACGCAGTATTTT.

The chain employs TRBV5-1 and TRBJ2-1; 15 bases agree with TRBD2. Trimming took 8 bases from V and 0 from J; bases not matched to a gene: 6. Germline V gene lookup returns CDR1 SGHRS and CDR2 YFSETQ. The CDR3 is 17 amino acids. As DNA, the CDR3 is TGCGCCAGGGGGACTAGCGGGGGGCCGAGCTCCTACAATGAGCAGTTCTTC. Translating it yields CARGTSGGPSSYNEQFF.